This T cell receptor (beta chain) was profiled in a study of blood T cell repertoires in COVID-19. Sequencing was performed with immunoSEQ multiplex PCR; in TCRdb, only in-frame clones are kept and a portion is missing. The sample lists 150,000 to 200,000 clones, around 73% occurring once. Participants reported their clinical history, and cohort assignment relied on those reports. Symptom resolution, clearance, or two negative PCRs marked donors in Cohort 3 as recovered. The CDR3 spans 16 residues. Trimming removed 4 bases from V and 3 bases from J, with 15 bases in between. CDR1 is KGHDR, CDR2 SFDVKD, per germline.

The material sequenced was PBMCs or T cells enriched from blood (not recorded which). This chain links TRBV24-1 with TRBJ1-5, with D perhaps matching TRBD1 (5 bases). This clonotype originated in a woman between 50 and 59 years old who had recovered from COVID-19. The CDR3 loop is CATSEGGGGFNQPQHF. The CDR3 bases are TGTGCCACCAGTGAGGGGGGGGGTGGCTTCAATCAGCCCCAGCATTTT.